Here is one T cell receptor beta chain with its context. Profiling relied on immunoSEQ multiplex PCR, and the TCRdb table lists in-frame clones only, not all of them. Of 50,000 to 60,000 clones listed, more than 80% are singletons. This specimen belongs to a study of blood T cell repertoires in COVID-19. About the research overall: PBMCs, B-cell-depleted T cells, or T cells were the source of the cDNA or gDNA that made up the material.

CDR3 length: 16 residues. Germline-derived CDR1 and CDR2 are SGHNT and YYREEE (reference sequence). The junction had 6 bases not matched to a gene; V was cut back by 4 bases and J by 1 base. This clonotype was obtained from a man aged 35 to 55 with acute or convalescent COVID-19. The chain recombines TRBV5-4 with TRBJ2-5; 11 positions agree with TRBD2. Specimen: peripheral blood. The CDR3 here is CASSAGLAGFQETQYF. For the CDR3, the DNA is TGTGCCAGCAGCGCCGGACTAGCGGGCTTCCAAGAGACCCAGTACTTC.